This T cell receptor beta chain came from a study of cytomegalovirus exposure and HLA in healthy donors. With V trimmed by 9 bases and J by 6 bases, 12 bases remained unmatched. The germline V gene has CDR1 LNHDA and CDR2 SQIVND (reference sequence). The CDR3 runs 16 residues. General study results and limits: Among immune exposure information, only CMV serostatus was available. A reported reduction in N-insertions relative to the roughly 710-donor mean was seen in an Asian-associated ancestry cluster in a later analysis.

With respect to this clone: Its antigen is unidentified.

This PCR relied on a set of 60 Vbeta primers and 13 Jbeta primers. Data came from immunoSEQ multiplex PCR; TCRdb stores just in-frame clones and leaves some out. This table has some 200,000 clones, over 70% appearing once. This TCR was recovered from a man aged 50-59 years in good health and CMV-seronegative. The V and J genes are TRBV19 and TRBJ2-2, with 11 bases that match TRBD2. The specimen sequenced was PBMCs. The CDR3 DNA reads as TGTGCCAGCCTATTCTCCGGGACTAGCGGAGCCGGGGAGCTGTTTTTT. This codes for CASLFSGTSGAGELFF.